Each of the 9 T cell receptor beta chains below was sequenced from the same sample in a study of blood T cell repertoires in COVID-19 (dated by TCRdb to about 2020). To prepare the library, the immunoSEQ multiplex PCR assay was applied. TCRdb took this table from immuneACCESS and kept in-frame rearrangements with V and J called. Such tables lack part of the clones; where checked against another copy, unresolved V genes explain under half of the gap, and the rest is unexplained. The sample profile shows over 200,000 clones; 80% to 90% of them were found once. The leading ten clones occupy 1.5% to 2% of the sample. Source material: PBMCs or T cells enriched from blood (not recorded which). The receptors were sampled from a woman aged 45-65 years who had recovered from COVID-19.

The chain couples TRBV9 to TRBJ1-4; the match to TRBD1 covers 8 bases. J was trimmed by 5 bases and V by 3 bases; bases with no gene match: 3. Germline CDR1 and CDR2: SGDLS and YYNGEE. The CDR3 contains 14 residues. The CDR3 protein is CASSEGQDNEKLFF. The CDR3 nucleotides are TGTGCCAGCAGCGAGGGACAGGACAATGAAAAACTGTTTTTT.

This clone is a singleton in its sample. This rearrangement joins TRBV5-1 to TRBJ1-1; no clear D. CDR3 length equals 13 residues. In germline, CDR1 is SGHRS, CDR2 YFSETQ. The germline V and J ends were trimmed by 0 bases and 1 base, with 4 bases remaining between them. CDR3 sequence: CASSLDWNTEAFF. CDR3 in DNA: TGCGCCAGCAGCTTGGACTGGAACACTGAAGCTTTCTTT. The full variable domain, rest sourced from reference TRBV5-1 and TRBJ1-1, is KAGVTQTPRYLIKTRGQQVTLSCSPISGHRSVSWYQQTPGQGLQFLFEYFSETQRNKGNFPGRFSGRQFSNSRSEMNVSTLELGDSALYLCASSLDWNTEAFFGQGTRLTVV.

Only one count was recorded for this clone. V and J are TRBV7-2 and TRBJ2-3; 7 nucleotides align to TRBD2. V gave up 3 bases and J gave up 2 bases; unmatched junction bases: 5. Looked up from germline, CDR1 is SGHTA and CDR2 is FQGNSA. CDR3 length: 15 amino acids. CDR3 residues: CASSLGGRFTDTQYF. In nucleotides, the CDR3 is TGTGCCAGCAGCTTGGGCGGGAGATTCACAGATACGCAGTATTTT.

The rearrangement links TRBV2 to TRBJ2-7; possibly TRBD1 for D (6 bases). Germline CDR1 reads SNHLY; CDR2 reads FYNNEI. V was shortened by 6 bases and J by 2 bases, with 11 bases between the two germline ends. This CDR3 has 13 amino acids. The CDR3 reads CASRKQGTYEQYF. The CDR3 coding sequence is TGTGCCAGCAGAAAACAGGGAACCTACGAGCAGTACTTC.

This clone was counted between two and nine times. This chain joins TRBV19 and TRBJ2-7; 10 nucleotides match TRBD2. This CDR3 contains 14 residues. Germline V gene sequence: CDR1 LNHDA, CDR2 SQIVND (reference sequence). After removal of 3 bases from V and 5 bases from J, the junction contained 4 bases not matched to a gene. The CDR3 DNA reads TGTGCCAGTAGTATTAGCGGACTAGCGGACGAGCAGTACTTC. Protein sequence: CASSISGLADEQYF. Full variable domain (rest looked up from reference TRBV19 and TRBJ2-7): DGGITQSPKYLFRKEGQNVTLSCEQNLNHDAMYWYRQDPGQGLRLIYYSQIVNDFQKGDIAEGYSVSREKKESFPLTVTSAQKNPTAFYLCASSISGLADEQYFGPGTRLTVT.

The CDR3 loop reads CSVDRIDEQFF. In nucleotides, the CDR3 is TGCAGCGTTGACAGGATCGATGAGCAGTTCTTC. V usage is TRBV29-1 and J usage is TRBJ2-1; no clear D gene. V shed 3 bases and J shed 8 bases, with 8 bases lying between them. The V gene's germline CDR1 is SQVTM and CDR2 ANQGSEA. CDR3 length: 11 amino acids.

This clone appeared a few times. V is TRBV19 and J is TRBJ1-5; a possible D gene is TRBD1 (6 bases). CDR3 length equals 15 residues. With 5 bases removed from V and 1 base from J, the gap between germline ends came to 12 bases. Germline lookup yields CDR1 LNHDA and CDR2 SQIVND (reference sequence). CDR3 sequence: CASSFTGLSNQPQHF. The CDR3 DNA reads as TGTGCCAGTAGTTTTACAGGGTTGAGCAATCAGCCCCAGCATTTT.

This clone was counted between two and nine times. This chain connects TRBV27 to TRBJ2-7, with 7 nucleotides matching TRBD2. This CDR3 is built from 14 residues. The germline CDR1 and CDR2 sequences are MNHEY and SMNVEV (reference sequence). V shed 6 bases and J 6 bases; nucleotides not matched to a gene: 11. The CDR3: CASSREVRVLEQYF. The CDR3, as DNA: TGTGCCAGCAGCCGGGAGGTCCGGGTACTCGAGCAGTACTTC.

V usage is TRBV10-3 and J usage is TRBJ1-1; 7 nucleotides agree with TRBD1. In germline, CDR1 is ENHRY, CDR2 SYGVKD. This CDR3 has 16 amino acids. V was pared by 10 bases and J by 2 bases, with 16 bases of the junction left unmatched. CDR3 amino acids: CATRGDTSSDNTEAFF. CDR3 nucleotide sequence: TGTGCCACCAGGGGGGACACGAGCTCCGATAACACTGAAGCTTTCTTT.